The source of this T cell receptor beta chain is a study of T cell repertoires in cytomegalovirus infection. Across the study: In the study, CMV epitopes included recently identified HLA-C-restricted and well-studied HLA-B-restricted ones.

V dropped 1 base and J dropped 3 bases, with 6 bases sitting between them. Germline-derived CDR1 and CDR2 are MGHRA and YSYEKL. CDR3 length equals 13 residues. TCRdb redid the calling of the reads with MiXCR, one entry per CDR3 protein. The top ten clones hold roughly a fifth of a sample with about 270,000 distinct CDR3 sequences, roughly a fifth of them seen once. This clonotype was counted between two and nine times. Its specificity is unknown. Sequencing was performed on cultured PBMCs, taken from culture after CMV antigen stimulation. The J gene is TRBJ1-1, the V gene TRBV4-1, with unresolved D. This clonotype was obtained from a human donor in good health (CMV status not recorded). Some clones in this sample may be carry-over from other donors' samples. The CDR3 DNA is TGCGCCAGCAGCCAAGTGAGTTACACTGAAGCTTTCTTT. This encodes CASSQVSYTEAFF.